The entry below gives a single T cell receptor (beta chain) sequence along with its context. Its antigen is not identified. The CDR3 length is 15 residues. The germline V gene has CDR1 MNHEY and CDR2 SVGAGI. After removal of 7 bases from V and 4 bases from J, the junction contained 3 bases not matched to a gene. These data come from a study of T cell responses to AZD1222 COVID-19 vaccine. Overall study findings and caveats: Sampling that yielded the repertoires occurred only after the peak T cell response.

Clones were sequenced by immunoSEQ multiplex PCR, and TCRdb holds only the in-frame ones, with some missing. The sample lists more than 110,000 clones, over 80% seen once, with 2.5% to 4% in the top ten. Whether given at about 4 or about 12 weeks, second doses were pooled. V is TRBV6-5 and J is TRBJ2-1; 14 bases are a match to TRBD2. This TCR was sampled from an adult who received the AZD1222 COVID-19 vaccine. Sequences were derived from peripheral blood, sampled 28 days after the second AZD1222 dose. CDR3 sequence (DNA): TGTGCCAGCAAGACTAGCGGGAGGGCGTACAATGAGCAGTTCTTC. Translating it yields CASKTSGRAYNEQFF.